The T cell receptor (beta chain) described here comes from a study of blood T cell repertoires in COVID-19. Overall study: Sites across the United States, Italy and Spain contributed samples from acute and convalescent COVID-19. Nucleic acid was either cDNA or gDNA, and it came from T cells, B-cell-depleted T cells, or PBMCs.

TCRdb keeps only in-frame clones here, not all; method: immunoSEQ multiplex PCR. The data show more than 40,000 clones, approximately 86% seen once. This receptor was identified in a man aged 50 or older with active COVID-19. Sequencing was carried out using peripheral blood.

In nucleotides, the CDR3 is TGTGCCAGTCGACTAGCGGGGAACACCGGGGAGCTGTTTTTT. Its translation is CASRLAGNTGELFF. The J gene is TRBJ2-2, the V gene TRBV7-9, with TRBD2 identical over 10 bases. The CDR3 extends over 14 amino acids. CDR1 SEHNR and CDR2 FQNEAQ come from the germline V gene (reference sequence). The ends lost 9 bases at V and 1 base at J; junction bases unmatched: 2.